Included here is one TCR beta chain sequence, with context. Reverse transcription of roughly 0.45 to 1 ug RNA used random hexamers. The immunoSEQ assay covered 54 Vbeta and 13 Jbeta segments for CDR3. TCRdb itself ran the immunoSEQ multiplex PCR reads through MiXCR, one entry per CDR3 protein. Among some 400,000 distinct CDR3 sequences listed, more than 80% were seen once. The data were taken from a study of CD8 T cells in Susac syndrome. This CDR3 contains 14 residues. V shed 2 bases and J shed 3 bases, with 8 bases lying between them. Germline CDR1 MNHEY, CDR2 SMNVEV (reference sequence). The sequencing sample was made of CD8+ T cells from PBMCs. V usage is TRBV27 and J usage is TRBJ2-1; no firm D call. This sequence was found in a human donor with multiple sclerosis. CDR3 nucleotides: TGTGCCAGCAGTTTAGGCCAATACTACAATGAGCAGTTCTTC. It specifies CASSLGQYYNEQFF.